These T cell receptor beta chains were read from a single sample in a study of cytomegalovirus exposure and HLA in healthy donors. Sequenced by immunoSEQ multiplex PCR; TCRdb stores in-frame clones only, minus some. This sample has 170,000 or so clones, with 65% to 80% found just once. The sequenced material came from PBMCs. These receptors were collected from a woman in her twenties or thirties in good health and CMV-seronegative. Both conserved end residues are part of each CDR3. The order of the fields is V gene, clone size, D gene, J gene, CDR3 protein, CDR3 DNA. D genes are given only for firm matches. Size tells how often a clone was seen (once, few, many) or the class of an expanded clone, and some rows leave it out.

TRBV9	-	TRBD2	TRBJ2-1	CASSVRSGGDNEQFF	TGTGCCAGCAGCGTACGTAGCGGGGGTGACAATGAGCAGTTCTTC
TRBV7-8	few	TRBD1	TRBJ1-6	CASSSGGDRYSPLHF	TGTGCCAGCAGCTCGGGGGGGGACAGATATTCACCCCTCCACTTT
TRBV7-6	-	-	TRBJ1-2	CASSPYTDALYGYTF	TGTGCCAGCAGCCCTTACACAGACGCGCTCTATGGCTACACCTTC
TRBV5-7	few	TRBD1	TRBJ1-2	CASSLNCPGQEFYGYPF	TGTGCCAGCAGCTTGAACTGTCCGGGACAGGAGTTTTATGGCTACCCCTTC
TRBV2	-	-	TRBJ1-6	CASSVFEGNSPLHF	TGTGCCAGCAGTGTCTTCGAGGGTAATTCACCCCTCCACTTT
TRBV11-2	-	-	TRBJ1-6	CASSLTGNSPLHF	TGTGCCAGCAGCTTGACGGGGAATTCACCCCTCCACTTT
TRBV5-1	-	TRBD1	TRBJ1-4	CASSEIRGTNEKLFF	TGCGCCAGCAGCGAGATCAGGGGGACTAATGAAAAACTGTTTTTT
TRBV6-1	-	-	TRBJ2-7	CASVAYEREQYF	TGTGCCAGCGTTGCGTACGAGCGCGAGCAGTACTTC
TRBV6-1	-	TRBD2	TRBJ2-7	CASSEGTSKYEQYF	TGTGCCAGCAGTGAAGGGACTAGCAAATACGAGCAGTACTTC
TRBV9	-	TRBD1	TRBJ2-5	CASSVAFREGAQETQYF	TGTGCCAGCAGCGTAGCGTTTCGAGAGGGGGCACAAGAGACCCAGTACTTC
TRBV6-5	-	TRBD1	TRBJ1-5	CASRGTGEGQPQHF	TGTGCCAGCAGAGGGACAGGGGAGGGACAGCCGCAGCATTTT
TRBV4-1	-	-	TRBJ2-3	CASSRGPATSTDTQYF	TGCGCCAGCAGCCGAGGCCCGGCGACTAGCACAGATACGCAGTATTTT
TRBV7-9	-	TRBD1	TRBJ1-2	CASSSAGTGGEFTYGYTF	TGTGCCAGCAGCTCAGCCGGGACAGGGGGCGAGTTTACCTATGGCTACACCTTC
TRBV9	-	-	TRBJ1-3	CASSVEAGPNRYTIYF	TGTGCCAGCAGCGTAGAGGCAGGGCCCAACAGGTACACCATATATTTT
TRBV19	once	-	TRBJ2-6	CATGNSGANVLTF	TGTGCCACAGGAAACTCTGGGGCCAACGTCCTGACTTTC
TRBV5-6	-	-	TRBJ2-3	CASSWGPGFPDTQYF	TGTGCCAGCAGCTGGGGGCCGGGTTTCCCAGATACGCAGTATTTT
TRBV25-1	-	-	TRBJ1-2	CASSDGTIGYTF	TGTGCCAGCAGTGATGGAACTATCGGCTACACCTTC
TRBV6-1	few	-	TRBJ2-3	CASSEQVPIWTDTQYF	TGTGCCAGCAGTGAACAGGTCCCTATTTGGACAGATACGCAGTATTTT
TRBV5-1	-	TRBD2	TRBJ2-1	CASSQVAGGDNEQFF	TGCGCCAGCAGCCAAGTAGCGGGGGGGGACAATGAGCAGTTCTTC
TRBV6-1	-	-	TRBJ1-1	CASSNRNTEAFF	TGTGCCAGCAGTAACAGGAACACTGAAGCTTTCTTT
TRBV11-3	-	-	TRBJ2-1	CASSLDRGGSSNEQFF	TGTGCCAGCAGCTTAGATCGCGGCGGCTCAAGCAATGAGCAGTTCTTC
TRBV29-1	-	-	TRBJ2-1	CSVVSRANEQFF	TGCAGCGTTGTAAGCAGGGCCAATGAGCAGTTCTTC
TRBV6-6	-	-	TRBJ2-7	CASSYLLPQDFYEQYF	TGTGCCAGCAGTTACTTGCTACCTCAAGATTTCTACGAGCAGTACTTC
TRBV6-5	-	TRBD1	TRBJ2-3	CASNRDSWTDTQYF	TGTGCCAGCAACAGGGACAGTTGGACAGATACGCAGTATTTT
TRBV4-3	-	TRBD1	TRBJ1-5	CASSQDLPGGEQGQPQHF	TGCGCCAGCAGCCAAGATCTGCCAGGGGGCGAGCAAGGTCAGCCCCAGCATTTT
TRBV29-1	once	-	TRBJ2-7	CSAAGFVVPYEQYF	TGCAGCGCTGCGGGTTTCGTAGTCCCCTACGAGCAGTACTTC
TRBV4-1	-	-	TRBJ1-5	CASSQSRLLGESQPQHF	TGCGCCAGCAGCCAATCCAGGCTCCTTGGGGAGAGTCAGCCCCAGCATTTT
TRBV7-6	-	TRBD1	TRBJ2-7	CASSLAPGGGYGEQYF	TGTGCCAGCAGCTTAGCGCCAGGGGGTGGTTACGGCGAGCAGTACTTC
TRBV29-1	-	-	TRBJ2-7	CSVADDSYEQYF	TGCAGCGTGGCAGACGACAGCTACGAGCAGTACTTC
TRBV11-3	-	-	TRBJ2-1	CASSFSSYNEQFF	TGTGCCAGCAGCTTTAGCTCCTACAATGAGCAGTTCTTC
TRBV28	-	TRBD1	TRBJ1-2	CASSLSLGTGRGYTF	TGTGCCAGCAGTCTCTCCCTCGGGACAGGGAGGGGCTACACCTTC
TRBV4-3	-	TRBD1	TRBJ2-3	CASSQGLGGADTQYF	TGCGCCAGCAGCCAAGGTCTAGGGGGCGCAGATACGCAGTATTTT
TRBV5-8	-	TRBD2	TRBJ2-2	CASSSGLAGLFGELFF	TGTGCCAGCAGCTCGGGACTAGCGGGACTTTTTGGGGAGCTGTTTTTT
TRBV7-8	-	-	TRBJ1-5	CASSFGWDQPQHF	TGTGCCAGCAGCTTCGGGTGGGATCAGCCCCAGCATTTT
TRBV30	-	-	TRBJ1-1	CAWYRGPENTEAFF	TGTGCCTGGTACCGGGGTCCGGAGAACACTGAAGCTTTCTTT
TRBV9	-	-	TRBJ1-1	CASSVQGTSGAFF	TGTGCCAGCAGCGTTCAGGGAACCTCTGGCGCTTTCTTT
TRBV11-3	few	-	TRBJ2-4	CASSKQPGLQYF	TGTGCCAGCAGCAAACAACCGGGACTGCAGTACTTC
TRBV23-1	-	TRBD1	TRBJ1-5	CASSQRPGQGFNQPQHF	TGCGCCAGCAGTCAAAGACCGGGACAGGGTTTCAATCAGCCCCAGCATTTT
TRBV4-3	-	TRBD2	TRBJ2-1	CASSQGTSAYNEQFF	TGCGCCAGCAGCCAAGGGACTAGCGCGTACAATGAGCAGTTCTTC
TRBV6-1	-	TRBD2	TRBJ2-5	CASSERIAGGHETQYF	TGTGCCAGCAGTGAGCGAATAGCGGGGGGGCACGAGACCCAGTACTTC
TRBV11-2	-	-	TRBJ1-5	CASSLMGLDQPQHF	TGTGCCAGCAGCTTAATGGGCCTCGATCAGCCCCAGCATTTT
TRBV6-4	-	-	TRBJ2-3	CASSEGGLVTDTQYF	TGTGCCAGCAGTGAGGGGGGGCTTGTCACAGATACGCAGTATTTT
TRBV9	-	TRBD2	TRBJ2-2	CASSPLTSVAGELFF	TGTGCCAGCAGCCCATTAACTAGCGTGGCCGGGGAGCTGTTTTTT
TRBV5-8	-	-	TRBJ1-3	CASSLHRISGNTIYF	TGTGCCAGCAGCTTGCACAGGATCTCTGGAAACACCATATATTTT
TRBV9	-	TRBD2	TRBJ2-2	CASSVVRGGTGELFF	TGTGCCAGCAGCGTAGTGCGGGGGGGGACCGGGGAGCTGTTTTTT
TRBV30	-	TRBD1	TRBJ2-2	CAWNADRGGTGELFF	TGTGCCTGGAACGCGGACAGGGGGGGAACCGGGGAGCTGTTTTTT
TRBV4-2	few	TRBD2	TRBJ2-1	CASSQALVGGVGERRGEQFF	TGTGCCAGCAGCCAAGCTCTGGTTGGCGGAGTGGGTGAGCGGCGGGGGGAGCAGTTCTTC
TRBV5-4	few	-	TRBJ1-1	CASSLERATEAFF	TGTGCCAGCAGCCTGGAGCGGGCCACTGAAGCTTTCTTT
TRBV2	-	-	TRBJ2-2	CASSLNTGELFF	TGTGCCAGCAGTCTTAACACCGGGGAGCTGTTTTTT
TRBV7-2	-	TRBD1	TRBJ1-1	CASRQGARRTEAFF	TGTGCCAGCAGACAGGGGGCGCGTAGAACTGAAGCTTTCTTT
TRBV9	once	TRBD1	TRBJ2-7	CASSVEGTGVYEQYF	TGTGCCAGCAGCGTAGAAGGGACAGGGGTCTACGAGCAGTACTTC
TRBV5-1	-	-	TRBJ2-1	CASSLAYYEQFF	TGCGCCAGCAGCTTGGCTTACTATGAGCAGTTCTTC
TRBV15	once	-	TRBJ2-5	CATSRDAGALQTQYF	TGTGCCACCAGCAGAGATGCGGGTGCCCTCCAGACCCAGTACTTC
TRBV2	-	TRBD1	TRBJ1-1	CASSVGQGRMAFF	TGTGCCAGCAGCGTAGGACAGGGGAGGATGGCTTTCTTT
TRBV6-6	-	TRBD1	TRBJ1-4	CASSPRQGAREKLFF	TGTGCCAGCAGTCCGAGACAGGGGGCCCGAGAAAAACTGTTTTTT
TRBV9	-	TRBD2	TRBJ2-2	CASSPPTSGRSGELFF	TGTGCCAGCAGCCCCCCGACTAGCGGGAGGTCCGGGGAGCTGTTTTTT
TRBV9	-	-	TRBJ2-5	CASSEGPGVLETQYF	TGTGCCAGCAGCGAAGGACCAGGGGTTCTGGAGACCCAGTACTTC
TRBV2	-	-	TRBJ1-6	CASSDLAEDLRSPLHF	TGTGCCAGCAGTGACTTAGCTGAAGACCTACGTTCACCCCTCCACTTT
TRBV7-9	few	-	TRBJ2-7	CASSLSLARGGEQYF	TGTGCCAGCAGCTTATCTCTAGCGCGGGGCGGCGAGCAGTACTTC